The 5 T cell receptor beta chains below were found in one sample sequenced in a study of T-cell reconstitution after alpha-beta-depleted transplantation in children (dated by TCRdb to the mid-2010s). The library was produced with PCR. The sample was run on an Illumina HiSeq 2500. TCR libraries were prepared with molecular barcoding, using unique molecular identifiers to normalize TCRbeta repertoire quantification. TCRdb reanalyzed the raw reads on its own, using fastp at Q25 for trimming and MiXCR for clone calling, and kept in-frame beta chains. Merged by CDR3 protein, the rows form single entries marked with the most common genes and DNA. The sample profile shows hundreds of thousands of distinct CDR3 sequences; 10% to 15% of them were found once. The top ten clonotypes cover about 2% of the sample. What the treatment or condition label conveys for this sample: allogeneic hematopoietic cell transplantation with graft depleted of TCRalphabeta T cells and CD19 B cells.

The sequenced sample was PBMCs, mostly from graft donor cells, obtained 360 days after TCRalphabeta/CD19-depleted stem cell transplant. The origin of the receptors is a male patient younger than 18 who had a stem cell transplant for acute myeloid leukemia, so the T cells may come from the graft donor.

This chain joins TRBV20-1 and TRBJ1-2, with 8 bases identical to TRBD1. This CDR3 spans 12 amino acids. J was trimmed by 5 bases and V by 3 bases; bases with no gene match: 2. Germline CDR1 reads DFQATT; CDR2 reads SNEGSKA (reference sequence). In DNA, the CDR3 is TGCAGTGCTAGCAGGGGGCTGTATGGCTACACCTTC. This codes for CSASRGLYGYTF.

This rearrangement joins TRBV12-3 or TRBV12-4 to TRBJ2-2; 7 nucleotides align to TRBD1. J was trimmed by 5 bases and V by 6 bases; bases with no gene match: 9. This CDR3 comprises 15 residues. CDR3 DNA: TGTGCCAGCAGCCCTGACAGGGATCGGACCGGGGAGCTGTTTTTT. It is translated as CASSPDRDRTGELFF.

This chain links TRBV21-1 with TRBJ2-7; no DNA check was done on the table's D call, TRBD2. TRBV21-1 is given as a pseudogene. The length of the CDR3 is 14 residues. The CDR3 region is CASSLAGLPTQQYF. CDR3 DNA: TGTGCCAGCAGTTTAGCGGGACTACCTACGCAGCAGTACTTC.

This clonotype came up a few times. V gene TRBV12-3 or TRBV12-4 combines with J gene TRBJ2-1; D is unclear. Between the trimmed V and J ends, which lost 0 bases and 7 bases, there was a span of 19 bases. This CDR3 has 17 residues. The CDR3 protein is CASSLAPGLVVLNEQFF. CDR3 bases: TGTGCCAGCAGTTTAGCCCCTGGGCTAGTGGTCTTGAATGAGCAGTTCTTC.

This chain links TRBV5-1 with TRBJ1-2; no reliable D call. This CDR3 is built from 16 residues. Trimming shortened V by 3 bases and J by 2 bases, and 17 bases separated the two germline ends. CDR1 is SGHRS and CDR2 is YFSETQ in the germline V gene. For the CDR3, the DNA is TGCGCCAGCAGCTCTGGAGTGGCGGACGCCAACTATGGCTACACCTTC. It specifies CASSSGVADANYGYTF.